This T cell receptor beta chain was identified in a study of blood T cell repertoires in COVID-19. On the study more broadly: T cells, B-cell-depleted T cells, or PBMCs provided the cDNA or gDNA that served as material.

In the original processing: Amplification from reference gene primers served as the basis for estimated nucleated cell counts. Produced via immunoSEQ multiplex PCR; TCRdb's table is partial and in-frame only. V, J and clone size are those of that table, while D and trimming were read from the DNA. The data show 400,000 to 550,000 clones, 85% to 90% seen once. This CDR3 comprises 14 residues. In germline, CDR1 is SEHNR, CDR2 FQNEAQ (reference sequence). The germline V and J ends were trimmed by 4 bases and 3 bases, with 12 bases remaining between them. The sample comprised peripheral blood. This sequence was found in a woman in her twenties or thirties with acute or convalescent COVID-19. The chain carries TRBV7-9 and TRBJ2-5; the D gene is possibly TRBD1 (6 bases). CDR3 in DNA: TGTGCCAGCAGCTCCCGAGGGGGAGAAGAGACCCAGTACTTC. This gives the protein CASSSRGGEETQYF.